The 29 T cell receptor beta chains reported below all come from one sample, sequenced in a study of cytomegalovirus exposure and HLA in healthy donors. The assay was immunoSEQ multiplex PCR, and TCRdb's table has in-frame clones only and misses some. The sample carries under 250,000 clones, about 86% recorded once. Sequencing input: PBMCs. These receptor sequences come from a man younger than 35 in good health and CMV-seronegative.

This chain joins TRBV19 and TRBJ2-1, with 10 bases matching TRBD1. There are 15 residues in the CDR3. Germline CDR1 is LNHDA and CDR2 is SQIVND (reference sequence). After removal of 5 bases from V and 9 bases from J, the junction contained 10 bases not matched to a gene. CDR3 residues: CASSPGGQGLGEQFF. The DNA of the CDR3 is TGTGCCAGTAGTCCAGGGGGACAGGGGCTTGGTGAGCAGTTCTTC.

The rearrangement joins TRBV6-5 to TRBJ1-2, with D possibly being TRBD1 (5 bases). The CDR3 length is 15 residues. CDR1 and CDR2 (germline): MNHEY, SVGAGI. V was cut by 6 bases and J by 6 bases, with 20 bases left in between. The CDR3 loop is CASSLRRGHFDGYTF. DNA of the CDR3: TGTGCCAGCAGCCTCAGGAGGGGTCATTTTGATGGCTACACCTTC.

The chain links TRBV5-1 to TRBJ2-3; D not certain. This CDR3 contains 14 residues. Germline loops: CDR1 SGHRS, CDR2 YFSETQ. The V end lost 2 bases, the J end lost 2 bases, and 9 bases lay between the germline ends. As DNA, the CDR3 is TGCGCCAGCAGCTTTCTAACTAACACAGATACGCAGTATTTT. Translating it yields CASSFLTNTDTQYF.

J is TRBJ1-5 and V is TRBV5-6; D may be TRBD1 (5 bases). This CDR3 contains 15 residues. Germline V CDR1 and CDR2: SGHDT, YYEEEE. V was pared by 3 bases and J by 11 bases, with 21 bases between. The chain's CDR3 is CASSYRDSPQQAQHF. In nucleotides, the CDR3 is TGTGCCAGCAGCTACCGGGACTCTCCTCAGCAGGCCCAGCATTTT.

This chain links TRBV11-2 with TRBJ1-4; 7 bases are shared with TRBD1. With V trimmed by 4 bases and J by 0 bases, 2 bases remained unmatched. There are 15 residues in the CDR3. The germline V gene has CDR1 SGHAT and CDR2 FQNNGV. The CDR3 bases are TGTGCCAGCAGCTGGACAGGCGCAACTAATGAAAAACTGTTTTTT. The encoded protein is CASSWTGATNEKLFF.

The rearrangement links TRBV29-1 to TRBJ2-2; 8 positions agree with TRBD1. Germline V gives CDR1 SQVTM, CDR2 ANQGSEA. V shed 6 bases and J 4 bases; nucleotides not matched to a gene: 7. The CDR3 is 14 residues long. Here the CDR3 DNA reads TGCAGCGTGGGGGACAGGACCTTCACCGGGGAGCTGTTTTTT. Encoded protein: CSVGDRTFTGELFF.

V usage is TRBV27 and J usage is TRBJ2-2, with 10 bases fitting TRBD1. CDR3 length equals 20 residues. The V and J ends lost 0 bases and 3 bases, in that order; junction bases with no gene match: 13. Germline V gene lookup returns CDR1 MNHEY and CDR2 SMNVEV (reference sequence). CDR3 in amino acids: CASSLSAPLRQGAYTGELFF. As DNA, the CDR3 is TGTGCCAGCAGTTTATCCGCACCCCTTAGACAGGGGGCTTACACCGGGGAGCTGTTTTTT.

This chain links TRBV28 with TRBJ2-1; a possible D gene is TRBD1 (6 bases). Per germline, CDR1 MDHEN and CDR2 SYDVKM. The CDR3 totals 16 residues. Trimming left V 5 bases short and J 8 bases short, with 22 bases between. This CDR3 reads CASSSRLGRTVDEQFF. CDR3 sequence (DNA): TGTGCCAGCAGTAGCCGTCTGGGGCGGACAGTTGATGAGCAGTTCTTC.

The J gene is TRBJ1-4, the V gene TRBV9, with D maybe TRBD1 (5 bases). This CDR3 has 13 amino acids. The V gene's germline CDR1 is SGDLS and CDR2 YYNGEE. V was shortened by 2 bases and J by 5 bases, with 7 bases between the two germline ends. CDR3 amino acids: CASSVGGNEKLFF. The DNA of the CDR3 is TGTGCCAGCAGCGTGGGGGGGAATGAAAAACTGTTTTTT.

As regards this clone: One junction end does not reproduce the germline sequence, and a read error may be involved. The chain recombines TRBV7-2 with TRBJ2-2; D perhaps matches TRBD2 (5 bases). The CDR3 is 15 amino acids. The V gene's germline CDR1 is SGHTA and CDR2 FQGNSA. CDR3 sequence (DNA): TGTGCCAGCAGCTTAGAGGGTCGGAGCACCGGGAAGCTGTTTTTT. Amino acid sequence: CASSLEGRSTGKLFF.

The rearrangement links TRBV28 to TRBJ2-5, with TRBD1 identical over 11 bases. J lost 5 bases, V lost 6 bases, and 8 bases had no gene match. There are 15 residues in the CDR3. Looked up from germline, CDR1 is MDHEN and CDR2 is SYDVKM. This CDR3 is CASRGGTGGRETQYF. The CDR3 region has the DNA TGTGCCAGCAGGGGTGGGACAGGGGGTCGTGAGACCCAGTACTTC.

This clone is a singleton in its sample. The rearrangement links TRBV7-2 to TRBJ2-3, with D uncertain. The CDR3 sequence is 14 residues long. The germline V and J ends were trimmed by 8 bases and 10 bases, with 22 bases remaining between them. Germline V gives CDR1 SGHTA, CDR2 FQGNSA. CDR3 bases: TGTGCCAGCGGTTCTAGGCCCGGAGCTTCGGCGCAGTATTTT. It is translated as CASGSRPGASAQYF.

The genes are TRBV7-8 and TRBJ1-4; D is perhaps TRBD1 (6 bases). The CDR3 has 15 amino acids. Per the germline V gene, CDR1 is SGHVS and CDR2 is FQNEAQ. Trimming shortened V by 4 bases and J by 4 bases, and 13 bases separated the two germline ends. The CDR3 spells CASSSQRQVNEKLFF. Written as DNA, the CDR3 is TGTGCCAGCAGCTCGCAAAGACAGGTTAATGAAAAACTGTTTTTT.

This CDR3 is CASSHPSGLAGGPHEQFF. The CDR3 DNA follows: TGCGCCAGCAGTCATCCGTCCGGCCTAGCGGGAGGGCCCCATGAGCAGTTCTTC. This sequence joins TRBV4-1 and TRBJ2-1; TRBD2 matches 12 bases. The length of the CDR3 is 18 residues. Germline lookup yields CDR1 MGHRA and CDR2 YSYEKL. J gave up 8 bases and V 6 bases, and 17 bases lay outside the gene matches.

This clone has just a few counts. CDR3 nucleotides: TGTGCCAGCAGCTTTTCTGCGGGGGCGGGAGAGACCCAGTACTTC. Protein product: CASSFSAGAGETQYF. The chain has TRBV7-2 and TRBJ2-5; TRBD2 is a possible D gene (7 bases). Germline assignment: CDR1 SGHTA and CDR2 FQGNSA. Trimming removed 3 bases at V and 4 bases at J, with 15 bases between. The CDR3 runs 15 residues.

The CDR3 nucleotides read TGTGCCAGCAGAACTCCAGGGGGCCGGGAGACCCAGTACTTC. It is translated as CASRTPGGRETQYF. The chain links TRBV6-5 to TRBJ2-5, with 8 bases lining up with TRBD1. Germline trimming cut 6 bases from V and 5 bases from J; bases unmatched to any gene: 8. The CDR3 runs 14 residues. Germline V gene lookup returns CDR1 MNHEY and CDR2 SVGAGI.

The V and J genes are TRBV15 and TRBJ2-3; D is ambiguous. V was cut by 4 bases and J by 3 bases, with 8 bases left in between. CDR1 and CDR2 (germline): LNHNV, YYDKDF (reference sequence). The CDR3 loop spans 13 amino acids. CDR3 sequence (DNA): TGTGCCACCAGCACTCCCGTGACAGATACGCAGTATTTT. This translates into CATSTPVTDTQYF.

The rearrangement links TRBV11-2 to TRBJ2-3, with TRBD2 identical over 8 bases. Trimming removed 5 bases from V and 4 bases from J; junction bases left unmatched: 2. Germline V lookup: CDR1 SGHAT, CDR2 FQNNGV. There are 13 residues in the CDR3. CDR3 amino acids: CASSPGLADTQYF. CDR3 nucleotides: TGTGCCAGCAGCCCGGGACTAGCAGATACGCAGTATTTT.

The chain links TRBV20-1 to TRBJ2-5; perhaps TRBD2 as D (5 bases). Germline V gene lookup returns CDR1 DFQATT and CDR2 SNEGSKA (reference sequence). V lost 3 bases, J lost 4 bases, and 6 bases lay in between. The CDR3 is 11 residues long. CDR3 sequence: CSASGGETQYF. For the CDR3, the DNA is TGCAGTGCTAGCGGAGGAGAGACCCAGTACTTC.

V and J are TRBV19 and TRBJ2-5, with 8 positions matching TRBD1. The CDR3 length is 15 residues. V lost 5 bases to trimming and J lost 5 bases; unmatched junction nucleotides: 10. Germline V gene sequence: CDR1 LNHDA, CDR2 SQIVND (reference sequence). The CDR3 here is CASSPLAGGGETQYF. The CDR3 DNA follows: TGTGCCAGTAGTCCACTCGCAGGGGGCGGGGAGACCCAGTACTTC.

This chain uses TRBV5-4 with TRBJ1-5; TRBD1 agrees at 8 bases. The CDR3 length is 13 residues. Germline V gives CDR1 SGHNT, CDR2 YYREEE (reference sequence). The trim removed 3 bases at V and 9 bases at J, leaving 5 bases unmatched. The DNA of the CDR3 is TGTGCCAGCAGCTCGCAGGGGGCGGGGCCCCAGCATTTT. Residues: CASSSQGAGPQHF.

The chain couples TRBV4-1 to TRBJ1-2; 8 nucleotides line up with TRBD1. Germline assignment: CDR1 MGHRA and CDR2 YSYEKL. This CDR3 region has 15 residues. With 1 base clipped from V and 2 bases from J, the junction kept 3 bases outside the gene matches. In DNA form, the CDR3 reads TGCGCCAGCAGCCAAGTCCGGACAGGGAACTATGGCTACACCTTC. This translates into CASSQVRTGNYGYTF.

V gene TRBV5-4 combines with J gene TRBJ2-7; 14 positions agree with TRBD2. There are 16 residues in the CDR3. The V gene's germline CDR1 is SGHNT and CDR2 YYREEE (reference sequence). Trimming cost V 0 bases and J 6 bases; bases outside gene matches: 5. The CDR3 nucleotides are TGTGCCAGCAGCTTGGGGGGGACTAGCGGGAGTTCCGAGCAGTACTTC. This translates into CASSLGGTSGSSEQYF. The full variable domain, with the rest looked up from reference TRBV5-4 and TRBJ2-7, is ETGVTQSPTHLIKTRGQQVTLRCSSQSGHNTVSWYQQALGQGPQFIFQYYREEENGRGNFPPRFSGLQFPNYSSELNVNALELDDSALYLCASSLGGTSGSSEQYFGPGTRLTVT.

The V gene is TRBV5-1, the J gene TRBJ2-7; perhaps TRBD2 as D (6 bases). Trimming took 5 bases from V and 2 from J, leaving 20 bases between them. Germline V gene lookup returns CDR1 SGHRS and CDR2 YFSETQ. This CDR3 has 16 residues. The CDR3 coding sequence is TGCGCCAGCAGTTCCGCGCTGGGGGGAAGTGCCTACGAGCAGTACTTC. Its translation is CASSSALGGSAYEQYF.

The rearrangement joins TRBV27 to TRBJ2-3; D may be TRBD1 (5 bases). Germline V gene data show CDR1 as MNHEY and CDR2 as SMNVEV (reference sequence). The CDR3 covers 19 residues. V shed 8 bases and J shed 2 bases, with 29 bases lying between them. Written as DNA, the CDR3 is TGTGCCAGCGGATTATATGGGGCCGCTCACGGATACTTCACAGATACGCAGTATTTT. It is translated as CASGLYGAAHGYFTDTQYF.

The chain combines TRBV4-3 with TRBJ2-7; 9 bases match TRBD1. This CDR3 is 20 amino acids long. Looked up from germline, CDR1 is LGHNA and CDR2 is YSLEER. Trimming cost V 0 bases and J 3 bases; bases outside gene matches: 18. The CDR3 protein is CASSQESVGQGTEGIYEQYF. The CDR3 nucleotides read TGCGCCAGCAGCCAAGAATCCGTTGGACAGGGGACTGAAGGGATCTACGAGCAGTACTTC.

The genes are TRBV5-6 and TRBJ1-6; no definite D call. Trimming stripped 0 bases from V and 5 bases from J, with 9 bases between. CDR1 and CDR2 from the germline V gene are SGHDT and YYEEEE. The CDR3 runs to 15 residues. In DNA form, the CDR3 reads TGTGCCAGCAGCTTGGCTCCTCGGGATAATTCACCCCTCCACTTT. Its protein product is CASSLAPRDNSPLHF.

The chain couples TRBV30 to TRBJ2-7, with 12 bases lining up with TRBD2. This CDR3 contains 15 residues. CDR1 is GTSNPN, CDR2 SVGIG, per germline (reference sequence). Unmatched junction bases numbered 7, after V lost 0 bases and J lost 7 bases. The CDR3, as DNA: TGTGCCTGGAGTGTACTAGCGGGAGGAATGGATGAGCAGTACTTC. This gives the protein CAWSVLAGGMDEQYF.

The chain recombines TRBV6-5 with TRBJ2-1, with 7 bases fitting TRBD2. The CDR3 extends over 14 amino acids. Germline trimming cut 6 bases from V and 4 bases from J; bases unmatched to any gene: 6. Germline loops: CDR1 MNHEY, CDR2 SVGAGI. The CDR3 region is CASRGGTSYNEQFF. CDR3 nucleotides: TGTGCCAGCAGGGGGGGGACGTCGTACAATGAGCAGTTCTTC.